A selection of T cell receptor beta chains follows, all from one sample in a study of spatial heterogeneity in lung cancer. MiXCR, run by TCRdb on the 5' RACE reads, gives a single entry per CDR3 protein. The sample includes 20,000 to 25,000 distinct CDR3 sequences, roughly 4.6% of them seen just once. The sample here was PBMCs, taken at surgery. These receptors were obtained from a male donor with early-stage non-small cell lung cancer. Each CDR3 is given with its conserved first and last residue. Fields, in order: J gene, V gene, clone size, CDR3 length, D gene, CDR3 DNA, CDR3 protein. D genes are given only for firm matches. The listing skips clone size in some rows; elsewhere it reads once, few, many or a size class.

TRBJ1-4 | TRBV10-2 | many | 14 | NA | TGCGCCAGCAGTGAGGAGTGGACAGCTGAAAAACTGTTTTTT | CASSEEWTAEKLFF
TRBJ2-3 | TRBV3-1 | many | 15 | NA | TGTGCCAGCAGCCCGAGACCGACTAGCACAGATACGCAGTATTTT | CASSPRPTSTDTQYF
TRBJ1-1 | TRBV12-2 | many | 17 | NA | TGTGCAAGTCGCTCACAACGTTACACAGAGAGAAGGACTGAAGCTTTCTTT | CASRSQRYTERRTEAFF
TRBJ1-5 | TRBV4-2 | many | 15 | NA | TGTGCCAGCAGCCAAGATGGGCAGGGAGATCAGCCCCAGCATTTT | CASSQDGQGDQPQHF
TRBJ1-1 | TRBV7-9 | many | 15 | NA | TGTGCCAGCAGGGGTGGGCGGGGCCCGAACACTGAAGCTTTCTTT | CASRGGRGPNTEAFF
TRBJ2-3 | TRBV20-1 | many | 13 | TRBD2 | TGCAGTGCTAGTAGCGGGACGGCGGATACGCAGTATTTT | CSASSGTADTQYF
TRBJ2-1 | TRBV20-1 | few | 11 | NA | TGCAGTGCCATGGCATTCAATGAGCAGTTCTTC | CSAMAFNEQFF
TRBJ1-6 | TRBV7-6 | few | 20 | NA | TGTGCCAGCAGCTTCGGGGTCGGAGTGCCGATACAGGGAAACAATTCACCCCTCCACTTT | CASSFGVGVPIQGNNSPLHF
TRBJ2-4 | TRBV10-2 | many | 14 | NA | TGCGCCAGCAGTGGGGGCGCGTCCCGGAACATTCAGTACTTC | CASSGGASRNIQYF
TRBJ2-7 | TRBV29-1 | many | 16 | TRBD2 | TGCAGCGTTGAAGGGATGGCGGGAGAGGGTTCCTACGAGCAGTACTTC | CSVEGMAGEGSYEQYF
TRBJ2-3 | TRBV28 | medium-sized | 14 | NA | TGTGCCAGCAGTTTTGTAGCGGGCACAGATACGCAGTATTTT | CASSFVAGTDTQYF
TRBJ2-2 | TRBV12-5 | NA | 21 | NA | TGTGCTAGTGGTTTGGGGCGACTTAAAATCACCGGGACTCCCTCCCCCGGGGAGCTGTTTTTT | CASGLGRLKITGTPSPGELFF
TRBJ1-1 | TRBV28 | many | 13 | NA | TGTGCCAGCAGTGAGGGGTTTAGGACTGAAGCTTTCTTT | CASSEGFRTEAFF
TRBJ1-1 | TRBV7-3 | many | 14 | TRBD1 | TGTGCCAGCAGCTTGGGGACAGAGAACACTGAAGCTTTCTTT | CASSLGTENTEAFF
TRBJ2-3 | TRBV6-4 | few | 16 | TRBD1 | TGTGCCAGCAGTCCCACCGGGACAGGGGGCACAGATACGCAGTATTTT | CASSPTGTGGTDTQYF
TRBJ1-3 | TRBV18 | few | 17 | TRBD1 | TGTGCCAGCTCACCACACAGGGACAGGGGTTCTGGAAACACCATATATTTT | CASSPHRDRGSGNTIYF
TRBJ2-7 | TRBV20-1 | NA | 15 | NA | TGCAGTGCTAGAGATGTTCGAGGAGACTCCTACGAGCAGTACTTC | CSARDVRGDSYEQYF
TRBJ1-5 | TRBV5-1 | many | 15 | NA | TGCGCCAGCAGCTTGGATGGGGGGGCTGGTCAGCCCCAGCATTTT | CASSLDGGAGQPQHF
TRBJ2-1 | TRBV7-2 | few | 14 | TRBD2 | TGTGCCAGCAGCTCGCCTAGCGGGCCCAATGAGCAGTTCTTC | CASSSPSGPNEQFF
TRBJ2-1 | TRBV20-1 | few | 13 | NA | TGCAGTGCTAGGCCGGCTAGAGTCAATGAGCAGTTCTTC | CSARPARVNEQFF
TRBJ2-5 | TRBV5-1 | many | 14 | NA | TGCGCCAGCAGCTTGGACGGGGCCGAAGAGACCCAGTACTTC | CASSLDGAEETQYF
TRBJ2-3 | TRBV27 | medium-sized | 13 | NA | TGTGCCAGCAGTTTATGGAGCACAGATACGCAGTATTTT | CASSLWSTDTQYF
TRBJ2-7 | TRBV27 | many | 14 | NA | TGTGCCAGCAGCCGGCAGGGAGGAACCTACGAGCAGTACTTC | CASSRQGGTYEQYF
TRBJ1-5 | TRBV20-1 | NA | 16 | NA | TGCAGTGCCCCCGGAGGGAGTAGTTATAGCAATCAGCCCCAGCATTTT | CSAPGGSSYSNQPQHF
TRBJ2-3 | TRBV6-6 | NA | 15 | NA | TGTGCCAGCAGTTACCTAGCGAGTAGGGCAGATACGCAGTATTTT | CASSYLASRADTQYF
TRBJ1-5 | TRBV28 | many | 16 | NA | TGTGCCAGCAGTTTATGGGCAGGGAGAAGAGGTCAGCCCCAGCATTTT | CASSLWAGRRGQPQHF
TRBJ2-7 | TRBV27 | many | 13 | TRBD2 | TGTGCCAGTGGGCGGGAGAGGCTCCGCGAGCAGTACTTC | CASGRERLREQYF
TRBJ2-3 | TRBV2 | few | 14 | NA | TGTGCCAGCAGGGCTACAGGCCCCGCGGTTACGCAGTATTTT | CASRATGPAVTQYF
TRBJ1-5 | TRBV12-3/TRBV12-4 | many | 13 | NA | TGTGCCAGCAGTTTATTGACCAATCAGCCCCAGCATTTT | CASSLLTNQPQHF
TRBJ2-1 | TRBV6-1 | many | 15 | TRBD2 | TGTGCCAGCAGCAGACTAGCGGGGTCAGGAGGTGAGCAGTTCTTC | CASSRLAGSGGEQFF
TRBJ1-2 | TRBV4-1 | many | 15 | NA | TGCGCCAGCAGCCAACCAGACAGAGGCACTTATGGCTACACCTTC | CASSQPDRGTYGYTF